This TCR beta chain was sequenced in a study of chemoradiotherapy in HPV16-positive cancers (dated by TCRdb to the early 2020s). About the study as a whole: Candidate HPV-specific T-cell clones and common TCR motifs were defined through functional T-cell assays on cells from two HPV16-positive patients. Whether T-cell immunity against the HPV oncoproteins E6 and E7 changes during chemoradiotherapy and whether survival is affected by this immunity were examined in the study. The candidate HPV-specific TCRs and motifs were then tracked in TCR repertoires from about 93 patients with HPV-related cancers.

Repertoires were sampled multiple times during chemoradiotherapy, which allowed clonal expansion in the tumor microenvironment to be followed. Library construction relied on the immunoSEQ multiplex PCR assay. Here the immuneACCESS table is served through TCRdb, limited to in-frame sequences with V and J called. Missing clones are a known gap in these copies; in checked studies unresolved V genes cover under half, and the rest lacks a known reason. The sample table records just under 2,000 clones; about 82% of these occur just once. The ten largest clones represent about a tenth of the sample. The CDR3 covers 10 residues, taking in both the cysteine and the phenylalanine. The retained sequence is limited to the CDR3, 30 bases, with the frame set at the first base. Study-wide conclusions, independent of this receptor: In HPV16-positive patients, expansion of HPV-responsive T cells during chemoradiotherapy was associated with improved recurrence-free survival. Expansion of candidate HPV-specific clones and E7-related TCR motifs was observed in the tumor microenvironment during treatment, whereas no such expansion was observed for non-HPV-specific T cells. The functional definition of HPV-specific T cells came from only a couple of HPV16-positive patients, and the survival association was reported for HPV16-positive patients.

On this clone: The clone's antigen remains unknown. Qualities for individual bases were not recorded, and no much larger clone is one base off.

The material was tumor tissue, obtained from a patient who underwent chemoradiotherapy. The TCR originated in a human donor with HPV-associated anogenital cancer. The chain links TRBV21-1 with TRBJ2-1; the D call in the table, TRBD1, was not verified against the DNA. TRBV21-1 is assigned pseudogene status. The CDR3: CAVRGQAQFF. Here is the DNA: TGTGCAGTAAGAGGACAGGCGCAGTTCTTC.